The rows below give T cell receptor beta chains drawn from one sample of a study of cytomegalovirus exposure and HLA in healthy donors. Measured with immunoSEQ multiplex PCR; TCRdb has only the in-frame clones, and not every one. The sample includes about 200,000 clones, 65% to 85% of them seen just once. Material for sequencing was PBMCs. Source of these receptors: a man in his fifties or sixties in good health and CMV-seronegative. Both conserved end residues are part of each CDR3.

v_call | cdr3_aa
TRBV11-2 | CASSLRASGNDEQYF
TRBV30 | CALTTIGLAGVGTGELFF
TRBV5-1 | CASSRRTSGANVLTF
TRBV5-1 | CASSPRTGVNYGYTF
TRBV6-6 | CASDYRERGYGYTF
TRBV30 | CAWGFGQTSGRSSYNEQFF
TRBV6-5 | CASSFDRGPAEAFF
TRBV7-9 | CASSARENTEAFF
TRBV5-1 | CASRAGGPYNEQFF
TRBV5-1 | CASSLDPGNTEAFF
TRBV5-1 | CASIKLAGGINEQFF
TRBV7-9 | CASSELTDNEQFF
TRBV6-1 | CASTGTGWIYGYTF
TRBV6-5 | CASSYTSPVNEAFF
TRBV5-1 | CASSAGQGGNTIYF
TRBV5-1 | CASSTAGTSGSYEQYF
TRBV19 | CASSGASQGNYGYTF
TRBV28 | CATSARAETQYF
TRBV6-5 | CASSFDRANTGELFF
TRBV28 | CASSLRQGDYEQYF
TRBV5-4 | CASSITGQGNQPQHF
TRBV5-6 | CASSAGRNTDTQYF
TRBV6-5 | CASSPAGRPSYEQYF
TRBV28 | CASREGVLNTEAFF
TRBV28 | CASRSGSSTDTQYF
TRBV9 | CASSAGGLADTYEQYF
TRBV19 | CASRQGWDEQYF
TRBV5-1 | CASALNRDRGGYTF
TRBV19 | CASSTRGINQPQHF
TRBV2 | CASTQTGVNYGYTF
TRBV7-3 | CASSHRQDNEQFF
TRBV5-1 | CASSPQGWGDTQYF
TRBV10-2 | CASSELKGGYEQYF
TRBV4-2 | CASSQDHWVGGEQYF
TRBV9 | CASSPRGVGGGSTDTQYF
TRBV18 | CASSPTENTEAFF
TRBV21-1 | CAWTGQQIWASGNTIYF
TRBV20-1 | CRASGTDTQYF
TRBV6-5 | CASGVYNSPLHF
TRBV9 | CASSPGGRQETQYF
TRBV11-3 | CASSLGTGYEQYF
TRBV7-8 | CASSTLAGAADTQYF
TRBV5-5 | CASSLVRTGSGNTIYF
TRBV27 | CASSLRRGQPEAFF
TRBV5-6 | CASSLDGGWETQYF
TRBV6-5 | CASSYQDRGGEQYF
TRBV4-2 | CAARPRSHYEQYF
TRBV2 | CASHWTGVNTEAFF
TRBV6-4 | CASSETSGSSEQFF
TRBV5-4 | CASSIPQGKKHNEQFF
TRBV11-3 | CASSSVSGNTDTQYF
TRBV28 | CASSLRGDSAAFF
TRBV5-1 | CASSGDRGLIDTQYF
TRBV11-1 | CASSLETGASYEQYF